These 2 T cell receptor beta chains were all obtained from the same sample, sequenced in a study of T cell repertoires in cytomegalovirus infection. TCRdb used MiXCR to reprocess the reads, holding one entry per CDR3 protein. Of a few hundred thousand distinct CDR3 sequences listed, 9.5% were seen once; the top ten hold around 4.1%. Sequencing was carried out using PBMCs. These receptors originate from a human donor in good health (CMV status not recorded). Some clones in this sample may be carry-over from other donors' samples.

This clonotype was recorded many times. The rearrangement links TRBV7-2 to TRBJ1-1; unclear D gene. Germline V gene lookup returns CDR1 SGHTA and CDR2 FQGNSA. Trimming stripped 4 bases from V and 4 bases from J, with 16 bases between. This CDR3 comprises 15 residues. The CDR3 DNA reads TGTGCCAGCAGCTACCCACATGGGGATGCCACTGAAGCTTTCTTT. Amino acid sequence: CASSYPHGDATEAFF. The full variable domain, completed using reference TRBV7-2 and TRBJ1-1, is GAGVSQSPSNKVTEKGKDVELRCDPISGHTALYWYRQSLGQGLEFLIYFQGNSAPDKSGLPSDRFSAERTGGSVSTLTIQRTQQEDSAVYLCASSYPHGDATEAFFGQGTRLTVV.

In its sample, this clonotype was seen a few times. This chain links TRBV28 with TRBJ1-1; no firm D call. The CDR3 sequence is 11 residues long. The V end was cut by 0 bases, the J end by 9 bases, with 5 bases between. In germline, CDR1 is MDHEN, CDR2 SYDVKM. Here the CDR3 DNA reads TGTGCCAGCAGTTTATGGGCCCAAGCTTTCTTT. Translating it yields CASSLWAQAFF.